This T cell receptor beta chain was retrieved from a study of control samples from healthy donors and cancer patients. This clone came up once. Assay: immunoSEQ multiplex PCR; the TCRdb copy retains only in-frame clones and omits some. The data contain more than 100,000 clones, approximately 89% of them singletons. Germline trimming cut 3 bases from V and 4 bases from J; bases unmatched to any gene: 10. Germline V gene sequence: CDR1 KGHDR, CDR2 SFDVKD. The CDR3 spans 17 residues. V gene TRBV24-1 combines with J gene TRBJ2-3; 9 nucleotides line up with TRBD2. Source material: blood. This TCR was sampled from a man aged 40-55 years in good health. Written as DNA, the CDR3 is TGTGCCACCAGTGATACAGCTAGCGGGGCCAGTGCAGATACGCAGTATTTT. It is translated as CATSDTASGASADTQYF.